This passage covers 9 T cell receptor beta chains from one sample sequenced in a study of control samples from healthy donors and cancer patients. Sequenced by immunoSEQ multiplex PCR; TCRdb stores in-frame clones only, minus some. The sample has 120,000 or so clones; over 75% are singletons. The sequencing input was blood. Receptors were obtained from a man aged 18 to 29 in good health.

The CDR3 sequence is CASSQDYLISGVSTDTQYF. The CDR3 nucleotides read TGTGCCAGCAGCCAAGATTATCTAATAAGCGGGGTTAGCACAGATACGCAGTATTTT. The chain couples TRBV3-1 (or the pseudogene TRBV3-2) to TRBJ2-3, with 7 bases identical to TRBD2. V was clipped by 0 bases and J by 0 bases; unmatched bases: 12. Germline-derived CDR1 and CDR2 are LGHDT and YNNKEL (reference sequence). The CDR3 sequence is 19 residues long.

Here the CDR3 DNA reads TGTGCCAGCAGCGGCTCCGGGACTAGCGGCCAAGAGACCCAGTACTTC. This encodes CASSGSGTSGQETQYF. The chain has TRBV11-2 and TRBJ2-5; TRBD2 matches 11 bases. V lost 5 bases to trimming and J lost 1 base; unmatched junction nucleotides: 6. CDR1 SGHAT and CDR2 FQNNGV come from the germline V gene. The CDR3 has 16 residues.

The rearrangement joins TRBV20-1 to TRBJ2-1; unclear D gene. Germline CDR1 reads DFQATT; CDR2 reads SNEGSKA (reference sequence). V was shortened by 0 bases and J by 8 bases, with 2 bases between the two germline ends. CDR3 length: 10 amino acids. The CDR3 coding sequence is TGCAGTGCTAGAGAGCATGAGCAGTTCTTC. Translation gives CSAREHEQFF.

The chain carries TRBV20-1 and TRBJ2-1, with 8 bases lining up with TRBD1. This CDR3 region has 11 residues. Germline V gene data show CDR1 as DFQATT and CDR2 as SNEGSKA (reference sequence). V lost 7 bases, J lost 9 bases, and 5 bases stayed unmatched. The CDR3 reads CSVTGEVEQFF. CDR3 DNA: TGCAGTGTGACAGGGGAAGTTGAGCAGTTCTTC.

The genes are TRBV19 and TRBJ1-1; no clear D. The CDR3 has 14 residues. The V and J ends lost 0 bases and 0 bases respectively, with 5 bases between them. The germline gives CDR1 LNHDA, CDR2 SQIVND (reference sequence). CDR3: CASSIDSMNTEAFF. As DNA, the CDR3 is TGTGCCAGTAGTATAGATTCAATGAACACTGAAGCTTTCTTT.

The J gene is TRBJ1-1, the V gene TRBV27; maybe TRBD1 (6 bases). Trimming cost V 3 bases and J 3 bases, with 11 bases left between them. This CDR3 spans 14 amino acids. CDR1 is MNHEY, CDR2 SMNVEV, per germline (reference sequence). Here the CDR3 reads CASSFQRGDTEAFF. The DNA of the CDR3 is TGTGCCAGCAGTTTCCAGAGGGGGGACACTGAAGCTTTCTTT.

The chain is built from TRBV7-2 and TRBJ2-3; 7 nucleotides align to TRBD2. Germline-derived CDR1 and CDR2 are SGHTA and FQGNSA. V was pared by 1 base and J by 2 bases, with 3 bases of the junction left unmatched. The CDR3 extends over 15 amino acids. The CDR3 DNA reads TGTGCCAGCAGCTTAGAGGGAGGGGACACAGATACGCAGTATTTT. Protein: CASSLEGGDTDTQYF. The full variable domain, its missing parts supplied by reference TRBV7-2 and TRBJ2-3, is GAGVSQSPSNKVTEKGKDVELRCDPISGHTALYWYRQSLGQGLEFLIYFQGNSAPDKSGLPSDRFSAERTGGSVSTLTIQRTQQEDSAVYLCASSLEGGDTDTQYFGPGTRLTVL.

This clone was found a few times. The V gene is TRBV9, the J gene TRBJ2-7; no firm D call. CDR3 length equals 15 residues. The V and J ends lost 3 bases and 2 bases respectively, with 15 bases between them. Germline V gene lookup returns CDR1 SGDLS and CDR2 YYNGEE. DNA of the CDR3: TGTGCCAGCAGCGCAGGCGTCAGTCCCACCTACGAGCAGTACTTC. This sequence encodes CASSAGVSPTYEQYF.

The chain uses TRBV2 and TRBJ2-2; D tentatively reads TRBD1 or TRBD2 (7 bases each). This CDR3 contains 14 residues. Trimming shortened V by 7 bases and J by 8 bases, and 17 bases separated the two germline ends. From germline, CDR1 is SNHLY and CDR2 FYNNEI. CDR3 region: CASTPQGGAGELFF. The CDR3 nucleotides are TGTGCCAGCACACCCCAGGGGGGGGCGGGGGAGCTGTTTTTT.